A selection of T cell receptor beta chains follows, all from one sample in a study of cytomegalovirus exposure and HLA in healthy donors. Data came from immunoSEQ multiplex PCR; TCRdb stores just in-frame clones and leaves some out. The sample holds 130,000 or so clones, approximately 69% seen once. Sequencing was performed on PBMCs. These receptors came from a man aged 35 to 55 in good health and CMV-seropositive. Each CDR3 is given with its conserved first and last residue. Each record gives: D gene, J gene, clone size, CDR3 length, V gene, CDR3 DNA, CDR3 protein. The D gene is left open where the match is weak. Where a row states a size, it is once, few, many or the class of an expanded clone; other rows omit it.

TRBD2	TRBJ2-7	few	17	TRBV4-1	TGCGCCAGCAGCCAAGGAGAACTAGCGGGACTCCCCTACGAGCAGTACTTC	CASSQGELAGLPYEQYF
.	TRBJ2-6	.	18	TRBV28	TGTGCCAGCACCCCATCGCGGGGCGCGGGATCTGGGGCCAACGTCCTGACTTTC	CASTPSRGAGSGANVLTF
.	TRBJ1-4	few	14	TRBV6-1	TGTGCCAGCAGGAGACAGTTGGATAATGAAAAACTGTTTTTT	CASRRQLDNEKLFF
TRBD1	TRBJ2-5	.	15	TRBV2	TGTGCCAGCAGTTACGGGACAGGGGGCATAGAGACCCAGTACTTC	CASSYGTGGIETQYF
.	TRBJ2-3	.	13	TRBV18	TGTGCCAGCTCACGTGCCACCGGTGGTACGCAGTATTTT	CASSRATGGTQYF
.	TRBJ1-6	few	15	TRBV9	TGTGCCAGCAGCGTAGCCGACACAGGGAATTCACCCCTCCACTTT	CASSVADTGNSPLHF
TRBD2	TRBJ2-5	.	16	TRBV11-2	TGTGCCAGCAGTTTAAGGGGAGGGCCATGGGGGGAGACCCAGTACTTC	CASSLRGGPWGETQYF
TRBD2	TRBJ2-7	.	11	TRBV2	TGTGCCACGGGACTAGCCAACGAGCAGTACTTC	CATGLANEQYF
.	TRBJ1-2	.	14	TRBV4-1	TGCGCCAGCAGCCAAGGAGGAGCCGCGAGTAGACCCACCTTC	CASSQGGAASRPTF
.	TRBJ1-2	.	16	TRBV15	TGTGCCACCAGCAGAGATGGGTGGGGGGGGGAGTATGGCTACACCTTC	CATSRDGWGGEYGYTF
.	TRBJ2-7	.	15	TRBV30	TGTGCCTGGAGTGGAGAGGGCCGGATTTTCTACGAGCAGTACTTC	CAWSGEGRIFYEQYF
TRBD1	TRBJ2-7	once	11	TRBV5-4	TGTGCCAGCAGCCCAGGACAGGGGCAGTACTTC	CASSPGQGQYF
.	TRBJ2-5	.	17	TRBV27	TGTGCCAGCAGTTCCGTGAGGCAGAATCAAAAAGGAGAGACCCAGTACTTC	CASSSVRQNQKGETQYF
TRBD1	TRBJ1-4	.	14	TRBV5-1	TGCGCCAGCAGCGCCGGACAGGGAGGAACAAAACTGTTTTTT	CASSAGQGGTKLFF
.	TRBJ1-6	once	13	TRBV30	TGTGCCTCTCTCCCCGACTCGAATTCACCCCTCCACTTT	CASLPDSNSPLHF
.	TRBJ2-7	.	14	TRBV11-2	TGTGCCAGCAGCTTAGATCTGTACAGGGCCGAGCAGTACTTC	CASSLDLYRAEQYF
TRBD1	TRBJ1-1	.	15	TRBV5-6	TGTGCCAGCAGCTTTAGACCGACAGGGGAAACTGAAGCTTTCTTT	CASSFRPTGETEAFF
.	TRBJ2-7	medium-sized	13	TRBV7-9	TGTGCCAGCAGCCTCGCGAATACCTACGAGCAGTACTTC	CASSLANTYEQYF
TRBD1	TRBJ1-2	.	14	TRBV7-9	TGTGCCAGCAGCTTAGACAGGGGTAGCTATGGCTACACCTTC	CASSLDRGSYGYTF
TRBD1	TRBJ1-6	.	14	TRBV6-1	TGTGCCAGCAGTCGGGACAGGGTTAATTCACCCCTCCACTTT	CASSRDRVNSPLHF
TRBD1	TRBJ2-2	.	18	TRBV5-4	TGTGCCAGCAGCCGGGACAGGGGGAGAGGCGCTTTCACCGGGGAGCTGTTTTTT	CASSRDRGRGAFTGELFF
.	TRBJ2-6	.	17	TRBV7-7	TGTGCCAGCAGCCTTAGACTCCCAGGGTCTGGGGCCAACGTCCTGACTTTC	CASSLRLPGSGANVLTF
.	TRBJ1-1	.	12	TRBV6-1	TGTGCCAGCAGTGCTGTGGGGCCTGAAGCTTTCTTT	CASSAVGPEAFF
.	TRBJ2-3	.	14	TRBV27	TGTGCCAGCAGCCTATATCCTAGGACAGATACGCAGTATTTT	CASSLYPRTDTQYF
.	TRBJ1-4	.	14	TRBV10-3	TGTGCCATCAGTGACGGATTCAGGGAAGAAAAACTGTTTTTT	CAISDGFREEKLFF
.	TRBJ1-6	few	16	TRBV28	TGTGCCAGCAGTTTCTCTAGTCTGGGAGATAATTCACCCCTCCACTTT	CASSFSSLGDNSPLHF
.	TRBJ2-7	few	16	TRBV18	TGTGCCAGCTCACCACGCACAGGGCTGTCCCTCTACGAGCAGTACTTC	CASSPRTGLSLYEQYF
.	TRBJ1-3	.	15	TRBV28	TGTGCCAGCAGACTCCCCGGGGGAGCTGGAAACACCATATATTTT	CASRLPGGAGNTIYF
TRBD1	TRBJ2-6	.	19	TRBV4-1	TGCGCCAGCAGCCAAGATTGGGGGACAGGGGAGTCTGGGGCCAACGTCCTGACTTTC	CASSQDWGTGESGANVLTF
.	TRBJ2-4	.	13	TRBV6-1	TGTGCCAGCAGGGGGGCGGCCAAAAACATTCAGTACTTC	CASRGAAKNIQYF
TRBD2	TRBJ2-3	.	17	TRBV11-3	TGTGCCAGCAGCTTATCCATGACTAGCGGGAGCACAGATACGCAGTATTTT	CASSLSMTSGSTDTQYF
TRBD1	TRBJ1-2	.	14	TRBV6-5	TGTGCCAGCAGTGGCGGGACAGGGAGGTATGGCTACACCTTC	CASSGGTGRYGYTF
.	TRBJ2-7	.	14	TRBV7-8	TGTGCCAGCACCGCTACCACCGCACGGTACGAGCAGTACTTC	CASTATTARYEQYF
.	TRBJ1-2	.	13	TRBV27	TGTGCCAGCAGTTCCCCGCGGGGTTATGGCTACACCTTC	CASSSPRGYGYTF
TRBD1	TRBJ2-6	.	18	TRBV5-1	TGCGCCAGCAGCTCCGGACAGGGAGGAGGGAGAGGGGCCAACGTCCTGACTTTC	CASSSGQGGGRGANVLTF
.	TRBJ2-2	.	15	TRBV27	TGTGCCAGCAGTTTATCGGAGAGATGGGCCGGGGAGCTGTTTTTT	CASSLSERWAGELFF
TRBD1	TRBJ1-1	.	16	TRBV13	TGTGCCAGCAGCTTATTTGGACAGGGAGGGTCCGCTGAAGCTTTCTTT	CASSLFGQGGSAEAFF